Listed below are T cell receptor beta chains from one sample, sequenced in a study of shared clonotypes between healthy human individuals. TCRdb keeps only in-frame clones here, not all; method: immunoSEQ multiplex PCR. This table has under 1,100,000 clones, around 74% appearing once. Specimen: memory CD4+ T cells sorted from blood. These receptors all come from a man younger than 30 in good health. Each CDR3 is given with its conserved first and last residue. A D gene is named only where the DNA matches it firmly. Clone size is given for some rows only: seen once, a few or many times, or a class if the clone is expanded.

>.|TRBJ1-6|TRBV9|.
TGTGCCAGCAGCGTAGATGCCAGCGTAAATAATTCACCCCTCCACTTT
CASSVDASVNNSPLHF
>once|TRBJ2-7|TRBV19|.
TGTGCCAGTAGTATAGGTGGTGAGCAGTACTTC
CASSIGGEQYF
>once|TRBJ1-6|TRBV7-8|TRBD1
TGTGCCAGCAGCTTAGCGGGGACAGGGGTGCAGTCACCCCTCCACTTT
CASSLAGTGVQSPLHF
>.|TRBJ2-7|TRBV27|.
TGTGCCAGCAGTTTGTACAGCACCTACGAGCAGTACTTC
CASSLYSTYEQYF
>.|TRBJ1-2|TRBV5-8|.
TGTGCCAGCAGCAACTCGAGGTCCAGTAATAACTATGGCTACACCTTC
CASSNSRSSNNYGYTF
>.|TRBJ2-2|TRBV2|.
TGTGCCAGCAGTGAAACTAGGAAGGCGGGCGGGGAGCTGTTTTTT
CASSETRKAGGELFF
>.|TRBJ2-4|TRBV5-4|.
TGTGCCAGCAAAACACAGGGAACCAAAAACATTCAGTACTTC
CASKTQGTKNIQYF
>.|TRBJ2-7|TRBV5-1|.
TGCGCCAGCAGCTTGGAGCCCGGGTCCTACGAGCAGTACTTC
CASSLEPGSYEQYF
>once|TRBJ2-1|TRBV9|TRBD2
TGTGCCAGCAGCCCCACCCTAGCGGGGGGGCCAGAGTTCTTC
CASSPTLAGGPEFF
>.|TRBJ2-2|TRBV2|.
TGTGCCAGCAGTGATAGTAGGGTCGGGGAGCTGTTTTTT
CASSDSRVGELFF
>.|TRBJ1-1|TRBV6-6|.
TGTGCCAGCAGTTATGGCGGGATCACTGAAGCTTTCTTT
CASSYGGITEAFF
>once|TRBJ1-1|TRBV5-4|TRBD1
TGTGCCAGCAGCTTGAACACAGGGGGCGTAGCTTTCTTT
CASSLNTGGVAFF
>.|TRBJ2-3|TRBV28|.
TGTGCCAGCAGTATAGCGGCCACAGATACGCAGTATTTT
CASSIAATDTQYF
>.|TRBJ2-6|TRBV7-9|TRBD1
TGTGCCAGCAGCTTCCCGCGGGACAGGGGACTAACTGGGGCCAACGTCCTGACTTTC
CASSFPRDRGLTGANVLTF
>few|TRBJ2-3|TRBV5-4|.
TGTGCCAGCAGCCGAGGCACCGGCACAGATACGCAGTATTTT
CASSRGTGTDTQYF
>.|TRBJ1-4|TRBV7-9|.
TGTGCCAGCAGAGCAAATGAAAAACTGTTTTTT
CASRANEKLFF
>.|TRBJ2-5|TRBV5-5|TRBD2
TGTGCCAGCAACCGGGCCCAGCGGGGGGGCCAAGAGACCCAGTACTTC
CASNRAQRGGQETQYF
>.|TRBJ1-2|TRBV18|TRBD1
TGTGCCAGCTCACCGGGACAGGGTTTAACTCTCTATGGCTACACCTTC
CASSPGQGLTLYGYTF
>once|TRBJ1-2|TRBV7-2|.
TGTGCCAGCAGCCCAGCGGGTCTCGACTATGGCTACACCTTC
CASSPAGLDYGYTF
>.|TRBJ1-6|TRBV28|.
TGTGCCAGCAGGCCAAGTAGCTCCTATAATTCACCCCTCCACTTT
CASRPSSSYNSPLHF
>.|TRBJ2-5|TRBV7-9|.
TGTGCCAGCAGCACGGGGGGCGGGGAGACCCAGTACTTC
CASSTGGGETQYF
>.|TRBJ2-5|TRBV29-1|.
TGCAGCGTTGATTGGCAGCAAGAGACCCAGTACTTC
CSVDWQQETQYF
>.|TRBJ1-3|TRBV19|.
TGTGCCAGTAAGGCGGGGTTCCCCGGAAACACCATATATTTT
CASKAGFPGNTIYF
>many|TRBJ1-3|TRBV7-9|.
TGTGCCAGCAGCTTAGCATCTCTCAGGGCAAACTCTGGAAACACCATATATTTT
CASSLASLRANSGNTIYF
>.|TRBJ1-2|TRBV11-2|.
TGTGCCAGCAGCTTAGATATTAACATTGGCAGGGTGTATGGCTACACCTTC
CASSLDINIGRVYGYTF
>few|TRBJ1-5|TRBV15|.
TGTGCCACCAGCAGAGAAAATCGGCCCCAGCATTTT
CATSRENRPQHF
>.|TRBJ2-3|TRBV6-1|TRBD2
TGTGCCAGCCTTAGCGGGGGGGCCGGGGAAGATACGCAGTATTTT
CASLSGGAGEDTQYF
>.|TRBJ2-5|TRBV30|TRBD1
TGTGCCTGGAGGGGAACAGGGGGCGCAGAGACCCAGTACTTC
CAWRGTGGAETQYF
>few|TRBJ2-2|TRBV18|.
TGTGCCAGCTCACGAATGGAATCGGGGGAGCTGTTTTTT
CASSRMESGELFF
>.|TRBJ2-7|TRBV6-1|.
TGTGCCAGCAGTGAAGTCCAGTCCTACGAGCAGTACTTC
CASSEVQSYEQYF
>once|TRBJ1-5|TRBV7-2|.
TGTGCCAGCAGCTTAGTAGACAATCAGCCCCAGCATTTT
CASSLVDNQPQHF
>.|TRBJ2-7|TRBV19|TRBD1
TGTGCCAGTAGTAGAGAGGGACAGGGCCTCTACGAGCAGTACTTC
CASSREGQGLYEQYF
>.|TRBJ2-7|TRBV18|TRBD2
TGTGCCAGCTCACCAACTAGCGGGGGATTCTACGAGCAGTACTTC
CASSPTSGGFYEQYF
>.|TRBJ2-2|TRBV9|.
TGTGCCAGCAGCGGGAGGGCCGGGGAGCTGTTTTTT
CASSGRAGELFF
>.|TRBJ2-5|TRBV6-1|TRBD1
TGTGCCAGCAGTGAAGGGACAGGGGGACTGCGAGGGACCCAGTACTTC
CASSEGTGGLRGTQYF
>.|TRBJ2-3|TRBV28|TRBD1
TGTGCCACCTCAGTTCGGACAGGGTGGACAGATACGCAGTATTTT
CATSVRTGWTDTQYF
>.|TRBJ2-1|TRBV13|TRBD2
TGTGCCAGCAGCCGCGGGAGTTTCATCTACAATGAGCAGTTCTTC
CASSRGSFIYNEQFF
>.|TRBJ2-7|TRBV19|.
TGTGCCAGTAGACATAGACCGGACCTCTCCTCTGGTGAGCAGTACTTC
CASRHRPDLSSGEQYF
>few|TRBJ1-4|TRBV2|.
TGTGCCAGCACGAGGACGGGGAATGAAAAACTGTTTTTT
CASTRTGNEKLFF
>few|TRBJ2-7|TRBV11-1|TRBD1
TGTGCCAGCAGCTTAGCCGACCGGGGACAGGGTACCTACGAGCAGTACTTC
CASSLADRGQGTYEQYF
>.|TRBJ2-3|TRBV7-2|TRBD2
TGTGCCAGCAGTCCCCGACTAGCGGATTCCGGAGTTACGCAGTATTTT
CASSPRLADSGVTQYF
>.|TRBJ2-1|TRBV7-9|TRBD1
TGTGCCAGCAGCTTAACCGGGACAGGGGGCTGGAATGAGCAGTTCTTC
CASSLTGTGGWNEQFF
>.|TRBJ2-7|TRBV5-1|TRBD2
TGCGCCAGCAGCTGGGACTACTCCGCCTACGAGCAGTACTTC
CASSWDYSAYEQYF
>.|TRBJ2-7|TRBV5-4|.
TGTGCCAGCAGCTTCCAGGGTACCTACGAGCAGTACTTC
CASSFQGTYEQYF
>once|TRBJ1-5|TRBV9|TRBD1
TGTGCCAGCAGCGCGGGACAGTTCAATCAGCCCCAGCATTTT
CASSAGQFNQPQHF
>many|TRBJ1-6|TRBV5-4|.
TGTGCCAGCGGGCCGGACAGTACTTCACCCCTCCACTTT
CASGPDSTSPLHF
>.|TRBJ2-2|TRBV19|.
TGTGCCAGTAGTACGGGGGCATATGCCGGGGAGCTGTTTTTT
CASSTGAYAGELFF
>.|TRBJ2-2|TRBV7-3|.
TGTGCCAGCAGCTTAAACGAGGGGTTCACCGGGGAGCTGTTTTTT
CASSLNEGFTGELFF
>.|TRBJ2-1|TRBV4-3|.
TGCGCCAGCAGCCAAGCGGGGGGCTCCGGTGAGCAGTTCTTC
CASSQAGGSGEQFF
>many|TRBJ1-2|TRBV13|.
TGTGCCAGCAGCTCCCAGGGGTTTGGCTACACCTTC
CASSSQGFGYTF
>.|TRBJ2-2|TRBV5-5|TRBD2
TGTGCCAGCAGCTCCACTAGCGCCGGGGAGCTGTTTTTT
CASSSTSAGELFF